Here is one T cell receptor (beta chain) with its context. Its antigen remains unidentified. This may stem from a read error, because a much larger clone lies one nucleotide away. The treatment or condition label of this sample denotes: live attenuated yellow fever vaccine strain. A standard Ficoll-Paque protocol was used to isolate PBMCs from peripheral blood. Dynabeads CD4 and CD8 positive selection kits were used to isolate the CD4 and CD8 T-cell fractions. TriZol was used to extract RNA from bulk PBMCs, CD4 and CD8 fractions, and dextramer-positive and dextramer-negative fractions. The sample comes from a study of T cells after yellow fever vaccination (dated by TCRdb to the late 2010s). Context from the whole study: Libraries from fractions with low cell numbers were prepared with the SMART-Seq v4 Ultra Low Input RNA kit. To follow T-cell clones before and after both primary and booster YFV17D yellow fever vaccination, bulk TCR alpha and beta repertoires underwent longitudinal sequencing. Two healthy male donors, one aged 18 to 30 and one aged 30 to 40 years, made up the cohort. Blood samples were taken at several timepoints before and after primary and secondary immunization, and bulk PBMC replicates and cell subsets were isolated.

Based on the germline V gene, the CDR1 and CDR2 sequences are SNHLY and FYNNEI. V is pared back by 5 bases and J by 0 bases, with 11 bases lying between the germline termini. The CDR3 runs 15 residues from the cysteine to the phenylalanine. Left in the record is the CDR3 DNA by itself, 45 bases read in frame from the first base. What the research found in general, with its limitations: Compared with the primary T-cell response, the secondary T-cell response was weaker but faster, peaking on day 5 rather than day 15. After the booster, most of the clones that had expanded following primary vaccination were detected again (96% of CD4 and roughly 90% of CD8), which suggests that memory was broadly maintained. A small fraction of clonotypes appeared in both the CD4 and CD8 compartments, likely as a result of convergent recombination. FACS-sorted repertoires could contain abundant contaminating clonotypes from the bulk population, so computational filtering was required. Because only a couple of donors were included in the study, the extent to which the findings can be generalized is limited.

TCR cDNA was made using 5'RACE template switching, a step that added a universal primer site and unique molecular identifiers. cDNA synthesis was primed from both the TCR alpha and TCR beta constant segments. Library amplification used two PCR steps, and the second PCR step added sample barcodes and sequencing adapters. Sequencing of libraries was performed on Illumina HiSeq 2500 (2x100 bp) or NovaSeq (2x150 bp). On the authors' methods: MIGEC was used to demultiplex reads and collapse the reads into UMI consensus sequences, and MiXCR was used for V(D)J alignment. Vaccine-responding clonotypes were defined with edgeR using replicate PBMC samples, requiring FDR below 0.01 and a log2 fold change above 5 up to day 15. Each bulk clonotype was labeled CD4 or CD8 based on which sequenced repertoire, CD4 or CD8, contained the clonotype at higher abundance. The public reads were quality trimmed at Q25 with fastp and then assembled into clones with MiXCR by TCRdb, keeping productive beta chains. Duplicate CDR3 protein sequences are folded into a single record with the most common DNA and genes. The authors' filters were not applied to this entry. The sample yields some 120,000 distinct CDR3 sequences; more than 6.5% were counted once. The ten most abundant clones make up nearly 2.5% of the sample.

The material was CD4+ T cells sorted from PBMCs, obtained 9 to 10 days after the first yellow fever vaccination. The V and J genes are TRBV2 and TRBJ1-5; a weak D assignment points to TRBD1 (6 bases agree). This receptor was taken from a man between 18 and 29 years old who received the YFV17D yellow fever vaccine. The CDR3 in this case is CASSRDRISNQPQHF. DNA sequence: TGTGCCAGCAGTCGCGACAGGATTAGCAATCAGCCCCAGCATTTT.